The source of this T cell receptor beta chain is a study of regulatory T cells in long-lasting Graves disease. This clonotype was seen only once. Both iRepertoire HTBI primers and Arm-PCR of CDR3 regions were used to build the TCR beta libraries. TCRdb independently ran MiXCR on the multiplex PCR reads; one entry per CDR3 protein. The data hold roughly 380,000 distinct CDR3 sequences, with roughly a sixth observed a single time. The CDR3 loop spans 16 amino acids. Germline assignment: CDR1 SGHTA and CDR2 FQGNSA. V lost 9 bases, J lost 3 bases, and 13 bases stayed unmatched. Specified time point: newly diagnosed GD, antithyroid drugs for less than 3 months. PBMCs were the source of the RNA used for TCR sequencing. The same data also went into a second study, on T cells in Graves' hyperthyroidism and ophthalmopathy. That source adds: The HTBI primer set was used in a first-round RT-PCR of the TCR CDR3.

The sequence was collected from a man aged 40-55 years with Graves disease. Here the sequenced sample was peripheral blood mononuclear cells (PBMCs), taken at new diagnosis, from a patient treated with antithyroid drugs. This sequence joins TRBV7-2 and TRBJ1-1, with 10 positions matching TRBD1. In DNA form, the CDR3 reads TGTGCCAGTAGCACCGGGACAGGGGCATCCGACACTGAAGCTTTCTTT. Protein: CASSTGTGASDTEAFF.